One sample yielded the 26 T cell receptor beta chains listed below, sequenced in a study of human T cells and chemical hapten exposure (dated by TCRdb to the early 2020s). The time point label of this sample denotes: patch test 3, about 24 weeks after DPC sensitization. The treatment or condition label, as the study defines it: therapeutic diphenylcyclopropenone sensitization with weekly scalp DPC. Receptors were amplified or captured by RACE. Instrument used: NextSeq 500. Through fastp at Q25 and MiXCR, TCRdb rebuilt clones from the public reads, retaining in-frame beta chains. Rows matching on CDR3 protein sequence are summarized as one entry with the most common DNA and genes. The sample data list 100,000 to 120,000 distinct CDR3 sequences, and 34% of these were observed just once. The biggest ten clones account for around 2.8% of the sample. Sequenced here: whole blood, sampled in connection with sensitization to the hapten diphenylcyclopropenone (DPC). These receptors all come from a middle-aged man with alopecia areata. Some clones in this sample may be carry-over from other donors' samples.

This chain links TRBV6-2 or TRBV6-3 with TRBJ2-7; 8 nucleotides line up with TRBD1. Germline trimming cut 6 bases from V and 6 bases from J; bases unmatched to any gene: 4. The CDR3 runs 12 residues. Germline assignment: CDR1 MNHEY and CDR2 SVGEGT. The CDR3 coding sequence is TGTGCCAGCAGCAGACAGGGGTTCGAGCAGTACGTC. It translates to CASSRQGFEQYV.

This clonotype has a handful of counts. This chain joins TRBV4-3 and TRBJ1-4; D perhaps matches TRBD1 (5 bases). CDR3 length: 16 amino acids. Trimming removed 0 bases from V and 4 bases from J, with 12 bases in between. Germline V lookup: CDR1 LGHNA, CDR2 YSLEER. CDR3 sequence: CASSQDEGRHNEKLFF. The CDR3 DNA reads TGCGCCAGCAGCCAAGATGAGGGGCGGCATAATGAAAAACTGTTTTTT.

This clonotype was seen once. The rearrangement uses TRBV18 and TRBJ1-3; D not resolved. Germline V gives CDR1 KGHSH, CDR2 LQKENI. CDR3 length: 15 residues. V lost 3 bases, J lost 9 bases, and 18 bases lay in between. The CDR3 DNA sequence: TGTGCCAGCTCACCTCCGGCCGGCAGCCGTGGCACCATATATTTT. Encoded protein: CASSPPAGSRGTIYF.

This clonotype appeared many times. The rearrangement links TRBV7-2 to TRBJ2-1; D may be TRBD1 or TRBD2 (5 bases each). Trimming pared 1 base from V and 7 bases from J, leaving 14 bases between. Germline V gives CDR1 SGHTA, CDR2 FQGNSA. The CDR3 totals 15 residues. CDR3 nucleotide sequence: TGTGCCAGCAGCTTAGTGCCTGGGGGATGGAATGAGCAGTTCTTC. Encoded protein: CASSLVPGGWNEQFF.

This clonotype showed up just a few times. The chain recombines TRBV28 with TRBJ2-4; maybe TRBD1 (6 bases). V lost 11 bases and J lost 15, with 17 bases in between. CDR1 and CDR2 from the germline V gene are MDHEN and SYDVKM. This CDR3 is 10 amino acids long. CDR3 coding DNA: TGTGCCCATGGGGGCAGTTTTCTGTACTTC. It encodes CAHGGSFLYF.

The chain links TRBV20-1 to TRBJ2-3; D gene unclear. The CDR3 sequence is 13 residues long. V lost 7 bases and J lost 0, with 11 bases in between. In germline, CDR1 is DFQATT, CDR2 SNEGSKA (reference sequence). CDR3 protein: CSGRIPSTDTQYF. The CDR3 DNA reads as TGCAGTGGGCGTATACCTAGCACAGATACGCAGTATTTT.

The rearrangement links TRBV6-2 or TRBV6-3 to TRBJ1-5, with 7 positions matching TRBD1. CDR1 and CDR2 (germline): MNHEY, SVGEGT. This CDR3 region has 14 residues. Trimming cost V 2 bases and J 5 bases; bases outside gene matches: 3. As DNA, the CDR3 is TGTGCCAGCAGTTACGACAGGGTATATCAGCCCCAGCATTTT. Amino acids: CASSYDRVYQPQHF.

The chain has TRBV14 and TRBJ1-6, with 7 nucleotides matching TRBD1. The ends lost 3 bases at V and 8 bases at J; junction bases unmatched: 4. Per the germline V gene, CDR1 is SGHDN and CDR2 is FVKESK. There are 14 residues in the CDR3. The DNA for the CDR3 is TGTGCCAGCAGCCACGGACAGGCCTATTCACCCCTCCACTTT. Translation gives CASSHGQAYSPLHF.

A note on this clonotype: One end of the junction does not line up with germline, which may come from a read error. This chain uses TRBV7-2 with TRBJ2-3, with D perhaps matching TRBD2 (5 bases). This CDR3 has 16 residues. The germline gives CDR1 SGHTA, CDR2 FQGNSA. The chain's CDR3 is CASSLGLLSSTDTQYF. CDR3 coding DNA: TGTGCCAGCAGTTTAGGACTGTTATCTAGCACAGATACGCAGTATTTT.

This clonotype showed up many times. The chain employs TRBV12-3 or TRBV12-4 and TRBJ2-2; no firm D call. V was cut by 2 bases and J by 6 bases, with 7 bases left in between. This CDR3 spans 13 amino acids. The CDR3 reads CASSLLGAGELFF. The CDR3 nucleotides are TGTGCCAGCAGTTTACTTGGGGCCGGGGAGCTGTTTTTT.

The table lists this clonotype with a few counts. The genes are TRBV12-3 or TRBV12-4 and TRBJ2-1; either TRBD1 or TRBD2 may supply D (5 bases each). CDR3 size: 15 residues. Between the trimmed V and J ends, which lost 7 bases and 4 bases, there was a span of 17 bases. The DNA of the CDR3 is TGTGCCAGCAAAAAGAGGGGACGGGTTTACAATGAGCAGTTCTTC. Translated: CASKKRGRVYNEQFF.

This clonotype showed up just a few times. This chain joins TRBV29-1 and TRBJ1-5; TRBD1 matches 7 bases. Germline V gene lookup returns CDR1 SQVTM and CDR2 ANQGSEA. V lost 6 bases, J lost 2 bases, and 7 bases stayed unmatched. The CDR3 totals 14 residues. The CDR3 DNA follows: TGCAGCGTCCGACAGGGTGGCGGCAATCAGCCCCAGCATTTT. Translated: CSVRQGGGNQPQHF.

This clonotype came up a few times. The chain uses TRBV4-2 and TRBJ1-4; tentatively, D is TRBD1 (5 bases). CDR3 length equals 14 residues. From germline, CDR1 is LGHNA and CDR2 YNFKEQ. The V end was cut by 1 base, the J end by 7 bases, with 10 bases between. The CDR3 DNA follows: TGTGCCAGCAGCCAAGTTGGCAGGGTTGAAAAACTGTTTTTT. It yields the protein CASSQVGRVEKLFF.

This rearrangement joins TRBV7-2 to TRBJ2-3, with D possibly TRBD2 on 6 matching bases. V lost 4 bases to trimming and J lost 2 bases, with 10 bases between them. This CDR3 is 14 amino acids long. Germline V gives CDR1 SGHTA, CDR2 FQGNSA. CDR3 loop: CASSWDSFTDTQYF. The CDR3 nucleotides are TGTGCCAGCAGCTGGGACTCCTTCACAGATACGCAGTATTTT.

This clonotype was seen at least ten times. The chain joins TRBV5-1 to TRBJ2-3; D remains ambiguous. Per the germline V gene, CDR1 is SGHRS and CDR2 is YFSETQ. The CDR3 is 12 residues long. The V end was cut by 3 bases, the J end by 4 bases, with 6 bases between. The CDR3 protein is CASSSLPDTQYF. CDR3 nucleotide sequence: TGCGCCAGCAGCTCCCTCCCAGATACGCAGTATTTT.

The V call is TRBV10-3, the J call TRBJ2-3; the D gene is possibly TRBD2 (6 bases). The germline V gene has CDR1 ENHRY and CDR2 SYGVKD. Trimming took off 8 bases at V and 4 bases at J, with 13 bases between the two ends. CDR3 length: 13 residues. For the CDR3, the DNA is TGTGCCATCGGGGACTTCTCCCCAGATACGCAGTATTTT. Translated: CAIGDFSPDTQYF.

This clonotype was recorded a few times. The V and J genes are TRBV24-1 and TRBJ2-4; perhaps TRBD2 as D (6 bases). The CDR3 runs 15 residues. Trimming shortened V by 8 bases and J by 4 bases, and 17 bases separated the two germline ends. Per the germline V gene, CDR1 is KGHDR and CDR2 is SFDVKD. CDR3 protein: CATTRGRSTKNIQYF. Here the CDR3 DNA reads TGTGCCACCACCCGGGGGAGGTCAACTAAAAACATTCAGTACTTC.

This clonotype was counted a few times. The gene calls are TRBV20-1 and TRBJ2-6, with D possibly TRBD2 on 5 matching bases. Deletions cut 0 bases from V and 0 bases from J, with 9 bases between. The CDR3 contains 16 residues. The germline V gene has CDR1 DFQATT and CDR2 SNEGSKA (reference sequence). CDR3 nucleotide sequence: TGCAGTGCTAGAGATCCGGGAAGCTCTGGGGCCAACGTCCTGACTTTC. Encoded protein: CSARDPGSSGANVLTF.

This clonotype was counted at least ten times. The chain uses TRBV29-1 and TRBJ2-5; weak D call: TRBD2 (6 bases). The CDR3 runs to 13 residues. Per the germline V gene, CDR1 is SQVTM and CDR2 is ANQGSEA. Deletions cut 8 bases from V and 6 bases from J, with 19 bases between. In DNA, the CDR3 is TGCAGCTGTTTAAAAGGGGCGGGGAAGACCCAGTACTTC. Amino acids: CSCLKGAGKTQYF.

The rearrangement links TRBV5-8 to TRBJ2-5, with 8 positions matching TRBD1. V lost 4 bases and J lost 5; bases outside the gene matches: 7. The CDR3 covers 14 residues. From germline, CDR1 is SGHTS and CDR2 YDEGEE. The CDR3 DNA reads TGTGCCAGCAGCCGACTGGGACAGGTCGAGACCCAGTACTTC. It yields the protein CASSRLGQVETQYF.

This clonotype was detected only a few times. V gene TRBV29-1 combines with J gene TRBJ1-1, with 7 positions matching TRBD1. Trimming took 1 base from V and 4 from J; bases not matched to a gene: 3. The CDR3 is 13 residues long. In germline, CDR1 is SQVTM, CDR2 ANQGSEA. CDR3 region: CSVEGQGFTEAFF. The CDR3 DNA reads TGCAGCGTTGAAGGACAGGGATTCACTGAAGCTTTCTTT.

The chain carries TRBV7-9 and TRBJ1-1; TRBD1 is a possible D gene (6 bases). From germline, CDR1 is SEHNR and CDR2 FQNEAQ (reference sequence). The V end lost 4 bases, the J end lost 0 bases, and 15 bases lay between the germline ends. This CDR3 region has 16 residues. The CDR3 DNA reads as TGTGCCAGCAGCTCAACACAGGGAAGTATGAACACTGAAGCTTTCTTT. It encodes CASSSTQGSMNTEAFF.

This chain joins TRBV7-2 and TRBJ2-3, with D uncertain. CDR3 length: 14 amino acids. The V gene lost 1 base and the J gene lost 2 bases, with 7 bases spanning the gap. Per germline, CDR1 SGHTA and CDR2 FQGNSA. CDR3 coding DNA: TGTGCCAGCAGCTTAGGACTTAACACAGATACGCAGTATTTT. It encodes CASSLGLNTDTQYF.

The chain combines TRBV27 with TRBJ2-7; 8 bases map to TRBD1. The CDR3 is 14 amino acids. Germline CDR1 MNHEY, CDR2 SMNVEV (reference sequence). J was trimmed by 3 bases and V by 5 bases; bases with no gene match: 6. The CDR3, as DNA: TGTGCCAGCAGTCCGTGGGACAGGAACTACGAGCAGTACTTC. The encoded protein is CASSPWDRNYEQYF.

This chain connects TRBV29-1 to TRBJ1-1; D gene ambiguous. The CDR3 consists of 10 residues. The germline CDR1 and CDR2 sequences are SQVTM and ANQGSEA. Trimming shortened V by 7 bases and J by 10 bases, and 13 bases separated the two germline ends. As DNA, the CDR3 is TGCAGCGATAGGACCGTCGGAGCTTTCTTT. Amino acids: CSDRTVGAFF.

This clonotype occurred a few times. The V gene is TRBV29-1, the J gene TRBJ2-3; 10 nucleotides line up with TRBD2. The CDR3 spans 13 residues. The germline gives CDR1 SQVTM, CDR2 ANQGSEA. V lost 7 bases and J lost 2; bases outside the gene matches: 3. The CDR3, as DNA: TGCAGCGCTAGCGGGAGCCCCACAGATACGCAGTATTTT. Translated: CSASGSPTDTQYF.